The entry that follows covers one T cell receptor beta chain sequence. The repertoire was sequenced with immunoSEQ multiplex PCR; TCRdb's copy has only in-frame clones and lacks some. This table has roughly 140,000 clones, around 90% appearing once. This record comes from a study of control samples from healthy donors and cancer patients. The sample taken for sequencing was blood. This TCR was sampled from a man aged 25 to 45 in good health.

This CDR3 reads CASSLSNQPQHF. DNA of the CDR3: TGTGCCAGCAGCCTAAGTAATCAGCCCCAGCATTTT. The chain employs TRBV5-6 and TRBJ1-5, with no clear D. The CDR3 length is 12 residues. V lost 4 bases and J lost 4, with 6 bases in between. The V gene's germline CDR1 is SGHDT and CDR2 YYEEEE. Full variable domain (missing parts from reference TRBV5-6 and TRBJ1-5): DAGVTQSPTHLIKTRGQQVTLRCSPKSGHDTVSWYQQALGQGPQFIFQYYEEEERQRGNFPDRFSGHQFPNYSSELNVNALLLGDSALYLCASSLSNQPQHFGDGTRLSIL.